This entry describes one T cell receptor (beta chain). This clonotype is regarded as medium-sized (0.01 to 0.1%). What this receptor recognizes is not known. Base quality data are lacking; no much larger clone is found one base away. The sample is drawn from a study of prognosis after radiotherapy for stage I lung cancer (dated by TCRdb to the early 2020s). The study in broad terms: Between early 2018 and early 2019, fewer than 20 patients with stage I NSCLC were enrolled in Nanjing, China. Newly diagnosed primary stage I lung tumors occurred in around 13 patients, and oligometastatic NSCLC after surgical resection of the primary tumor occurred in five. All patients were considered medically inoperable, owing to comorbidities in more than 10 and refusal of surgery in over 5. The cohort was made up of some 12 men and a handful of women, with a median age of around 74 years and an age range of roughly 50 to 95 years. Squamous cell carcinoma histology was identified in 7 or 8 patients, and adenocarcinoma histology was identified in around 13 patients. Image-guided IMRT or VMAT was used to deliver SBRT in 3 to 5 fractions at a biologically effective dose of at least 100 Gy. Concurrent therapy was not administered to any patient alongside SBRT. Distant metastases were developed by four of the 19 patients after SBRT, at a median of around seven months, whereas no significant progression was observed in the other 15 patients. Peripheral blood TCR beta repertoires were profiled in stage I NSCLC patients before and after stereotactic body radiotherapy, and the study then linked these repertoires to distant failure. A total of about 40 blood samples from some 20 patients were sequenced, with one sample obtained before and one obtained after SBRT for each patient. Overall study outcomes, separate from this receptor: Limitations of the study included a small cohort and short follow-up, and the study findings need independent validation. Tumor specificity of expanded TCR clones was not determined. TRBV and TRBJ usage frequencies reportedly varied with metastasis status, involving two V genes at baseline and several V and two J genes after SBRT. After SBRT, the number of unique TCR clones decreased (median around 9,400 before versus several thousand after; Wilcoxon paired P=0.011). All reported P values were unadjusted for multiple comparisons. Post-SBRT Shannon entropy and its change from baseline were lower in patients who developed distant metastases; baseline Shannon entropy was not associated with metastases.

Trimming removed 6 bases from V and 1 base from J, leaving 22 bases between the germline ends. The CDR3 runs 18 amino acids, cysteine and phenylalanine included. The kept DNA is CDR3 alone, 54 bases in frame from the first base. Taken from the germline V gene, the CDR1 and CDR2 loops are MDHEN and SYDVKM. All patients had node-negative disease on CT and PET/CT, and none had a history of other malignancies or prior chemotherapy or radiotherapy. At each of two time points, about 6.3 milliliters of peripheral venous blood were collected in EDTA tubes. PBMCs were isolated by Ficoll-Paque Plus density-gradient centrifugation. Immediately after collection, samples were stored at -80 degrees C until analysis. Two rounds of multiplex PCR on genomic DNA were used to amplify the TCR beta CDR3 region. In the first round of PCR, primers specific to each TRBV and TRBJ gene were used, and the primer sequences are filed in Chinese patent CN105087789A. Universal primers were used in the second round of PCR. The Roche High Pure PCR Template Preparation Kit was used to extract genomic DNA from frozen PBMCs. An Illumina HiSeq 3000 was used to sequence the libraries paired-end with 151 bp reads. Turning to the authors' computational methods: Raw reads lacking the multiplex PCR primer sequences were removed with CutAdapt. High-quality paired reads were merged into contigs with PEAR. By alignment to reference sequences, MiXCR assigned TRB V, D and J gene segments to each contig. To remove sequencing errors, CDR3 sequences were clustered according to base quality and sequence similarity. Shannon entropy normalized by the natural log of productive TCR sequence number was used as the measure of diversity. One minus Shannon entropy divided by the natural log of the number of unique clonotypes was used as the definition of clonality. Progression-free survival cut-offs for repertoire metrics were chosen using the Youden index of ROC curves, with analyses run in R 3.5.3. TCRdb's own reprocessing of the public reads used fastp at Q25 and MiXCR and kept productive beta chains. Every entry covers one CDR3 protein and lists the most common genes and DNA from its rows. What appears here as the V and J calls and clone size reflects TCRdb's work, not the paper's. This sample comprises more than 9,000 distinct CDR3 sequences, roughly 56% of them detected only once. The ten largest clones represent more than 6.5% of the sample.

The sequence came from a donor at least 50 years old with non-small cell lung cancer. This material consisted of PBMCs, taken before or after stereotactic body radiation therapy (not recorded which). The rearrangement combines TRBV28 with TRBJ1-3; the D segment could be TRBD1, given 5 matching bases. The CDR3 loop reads CASSPFWDPRGSGNTIYF. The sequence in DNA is TGTGCCAGCAGCCCTTTTTGGGACCCTCGGGGGTCTGGAAACACCATATATTTT.